Listed here are 10 T cell receptor beta chains from one sample, sequenced in a study of T cells in women clearing cervical HPV infection. The table came from immunoSEQ multiplex PCR; TCRdb's copy has only in-frame clones and leaves some out. This sample's table reports approximately 26,000 clones. The sequencing sample was made of blood buffy coat. The receptors come from a woman between 18 and 70 years old with a cervical HPV16 infection that either progressed to CIN3+ or cleared (not recorded which).

Remarks on this clone: The read terminates 3 residues ahead of where the CDR3 ends, so the germline J gene completes it. This chain joins TRBV5-4 and TRBJ2-1; 10 positions match TRBD2. Germline values: CDR1 SGHNT, CDR2 YYREEE (reference sequence). V was pared by 4 bases and J by 5 bases, with 6 bases of the junction left unmatched. The CDR3 sequence is 15 residues long. The chain's CDR3 is CASSHLAGVHNEQFF. The part of the CDR3 DNA that was read is TGTGCCAGCAGCCATCTAGCGGGGGTACACAATGAG.

Note on this clone: The read terminates 3 residues before the CDR3 end, so the remaining end is supplied by the germline J gene. This chain uses TRBV30 with TRBJ1-1, with D unresolved. The germline V gene encodes CDR1 GTSNPN and CDR2 SVGIG (reference sequence). Between the trimmed V and J ends, which lost 6 bases and 1 base, there was a span of 9 bases. This CDR3 has 12 residues. The CDR3 here is CACHRGNTEAFF. CDR3 bases read: TGTGCCTGTCACCGGGGGAACACTGAA.

To note about this clone: The observed sequence ends 3 residues before the CDR3 terminus, with the missing tail filled in from the germline J gene. The chain links TRBV7-3 to TRBJ1-2, with D hard to call. Trimming took 5 bases from V and 6 from J, leaving 13 bases between them. CDR1 and CDR2 from the germline V gene are SGHTA and FQGTGA. The CDR3 has 13 amino acids. The covered CDR3 bases are TGTGCCAGCAGCACGTCGGGGTGGAATGGC. It codes for CASSTSGWNG. The full CDR3 reads CASSTSGWNGYTF.

About this clone: The read comes to an end 3 residues before the CDR3 does, leaving the germline J gene to fill in the end. The J gene is TRBJ2-2, the V gene TRBV5-1; tentative D call: TRBD1 (5 bases). The length of the CDR3 is 15 residues. Germline CDR1 reads SGHRS; CDR2 reads YFSETQ. The CDR3 protein is CASKQGGLDNSPLFF. Partial CDR3 DNA: TGCGCCAGCAAGCAGGGTGGTCTGGATAATTCACCG.

Of note for this clone: The CDR3 goes on 3 residues after the read ends, and that part is filled in from the germline J gene. The V call is TRBV18, the J call TRBJ1-2; D may be TRBD1 (5 bases). The CDR3 contains 21 residues. CDR1 is KGHSH, CDR2 LQKENI, per germline. The CDR3 is CASSPAPTDLAGGPRRYDYTF. CDR3 DNA (partial): TGTGCCAGCTCACCTGCGCCGACAGACCTAGCGGGAGGGCCAAGACGTTACGAC.

As regards this clone: The read ends 3 residues shy of where the CDR3 ends; the end is completed using the germline J gene. The V gene is TRBV18, the J gene TRBJ1-6; maybe TRBD1 (5 bases). Germline assignment: CDR1 KGHSH and CDR2 LQKENI. This CDR3 comprises 17 residues. Trimming stripped 3 bases from V and 7 bases from J, with 19 bases between. The CDR3 spells CASSPPGLPVGNSPLHF. The sequenced part of the CDR3 DNA is TGTGCCAGCTCACCCCCGGGACTCCCAGTGGGGAATTCACCC. Full variable domain (remainder filled in from reference TRBV18 and TRBJ1-6): NAGVMQNPRHLVRRRGQEARLRCSPMKGHSHVYWYRQLPEEGLKFMVYLQKENIIDESGMPKERFSAEFPKEGPSILRIQQVVRGDSAAYFCASSPPGLPVGNSPLHFGNGTRLTVT.

As concerns this clone: The CDR3 end is not reached by the read, which stops 3 residues before it; the germline J gene fills it in. The genes are TRBV7-9 and TRBJ2-7; 7 positions match TRBD2. Unmatched junction bases numbered 7, after V lost 5 bases and J lost 3 bases. This CDR3 comprises 14 residues. The germline V gene has CDR1 SEHNR and CDR2 FQNEAQ (reference sequence). The DNA read from the CDR3 is TGTGCCAGCAGCGCAGGACTAGGAGGCTACGAG. Translation: CASSAGLGGYE. The complete CDR3 reads CASSAGLGGYEQYF.

Note on this clone: Read data end 3 residues before the CDR3 end; the end is taken from the germline J gene. The gene calls are TRBV2 and TRBJ1-5; D may be TRBD1 (6 bases). CDR1 is SNHLY and CDR2 is FYNNEI in the germline V gene. This CDR3 is 15 amino acids long. Trimming stripped 3 bases from V and 4 bases from J, with 13 bases between. The DNA read from the CDR3 is TGTGCCAGCAGTGATGTACAGGGACGGAATCAGCCC. Translated, it gives CASSDVQGRNQP. The whole CDR3 protein is CASSDVQGRNQPQHF.

As concerns this clone: The read halts 3 residues ahead of the CDR3 end, with the missing end drawn from the germline J gene. The J gene is TRBJ2-5, the V gene TRBV7-2, with TRBD1 as a possible D gene (5 bases). CDR1 and CDR2 from the germline V gene are SGHTA and FQGNSA. This CDR3 is built from 15 residues. The germline V and J ends were trimmed by 5 bases and 2 bases, with 15 bases remaining between them. The part of the CDR3 DNA that was read is TGTGCCAGCAGCCCCCGCAGGGTGGGTCAAGAGACC. This translates into CASSPRRVGQET. From start to end, the CDR3 is CASSPRRVGQETQYF.

About this clone: Read sequence stops 3 residues before the CDR3 end, and the germline J gene provides the missing end. The chain recombines TRBV12-3 or TRBV12-4 with TRBJ2-7, with TRBD1 matching over 9 bases. V lost 6 bases and J lost 3; bases outside the gene matches: 6. The CDR3 has 14 amino acids. CDR3 region: CASSHRGLDYEQYF. Partial CDR3 DNA: TGTGCCAGCAGCCACAGGGGGCTTGACTACGAG.